The 9 T cell receptor beta chains below come from one sample, sequenced in a study of T cell responses to AZD1222 COVID-19 vaccine. The protocol was immunoSEQ multiplex PCR, while the TCRdb copy is restricted to in-frame clones and leaves out a portion. The sample has about 120,000 clones; roughly 92% are singletons. The source was peripheral blood, collected 28 days after the second AZD1222 dose. Receptors were obtained from an adult who received the AZD1222 COVID-19 vaccine.

This clone was seen more than once but under ten times. V is TRBV6-4 and J is TRBJ1-5; D might be TRBD1 (5 bases). Trimming removed 8 bases from V and 4 bases from J, with 15 bases in between. Germline V gene data show CDR1 as MRHNA and CDR2 as SNTAGT. The CDR3 sequence is 14 residues long. CDR3 sequence reads: CASLPGQLNQPQHF. CDR3 nucleotide sequence: TGTGCCAGCCTTCCGGGGCAACTAAATCAGCCCCAGCATTTT.

The CDR3 loop is CASSGTGGGNTIYF. The CDR3, as DNA: TGCGCCAGCAGCGGGACAGGGGGCGGAAACACCATATATTTT. The chain carries TRBV5-1 and TRBJ1-3; 12 bases are shared with TRBD1. Germline CDR1 SGHRS, CDR2 YFSETQ. The trim removed 4 bases at V and 4 bases at J, leaving 0 bases unmatched. This CDR3 spans 14 amino acids.

This chain connects TRBV3-1 (or the pseudogene TRBV3-2) to TRBJ2-7; TRBD2 is a possible D gene (5 bases). The V gene's germline CDR1 is LGHDT and CDR2 YNNKEL (reference sequence). Deletions cut 2 bases from V and 3 bases from J, with 11 bases between. CDR3 length: 14 amino acids. The CDR3 is CASSQSPSIYEQYF. CDR3 nucleotide sequence: TGTGCCAGCAGCCAATCCCCTAGCATCTACGAGCAGTACTTC.

In its sample, this clone was seen once. This sequence joins TRBV5-4 and TRBJ2-5; 8 nucleotides match TRBD2. Germline loops: CDR1 SGHNT, CDR2 YYREEE (reference sequence). The V segment lost 0 bases and the J segment 5 bases; nucleotides outside the gene matches: 9. The CDR3 contains 16 residues. CDR3 sequence: CASSLAGGGLFETQYF. The CDR3, as DNA: TGTGCCAGCAGCTTGGCCGGGGGGGGCTTGTTCGAGACCCAGTACTTC.

This rearrangement joins TRBV2 to TRBJ1-4, with TRBD1 as a possible D gene (5 bases). The CDR3 contains 13 residues. Per the germline V gene, CDR1 is SNHLY and CDR2 is FYNNEI. The ends were cut back, 2 bases at V and 8 bases at J, with 9 bases in the middle. The CDR3 region is CASSERDREKLFF. In DNA, the CDR3 is TGTGCCAGCAGTGAAAGGGACCGGGAAAAACTGTTTTTT.

The chain combines TRBV5-1 with TRBJ1-1, with D uncertain. This CDR3 has 14 amino acids. Between the trimmed V and J ends, which lost 4 bases and 1 base, there was a span of 11 bases. The germline V gene encodes CDR1 SGHRS and CDR2 YFSETQ. The CDR3 DNA reads TGCGCCAGCAGCCTAGACGGAACGAACACTGAAGCTTTCTTT. This gives the protein CASSLDGTNTEAFF. Full variable domain (remainder filled in from reference TRBV5-1 and TRBJ1-1): KAGVTQTPRYLIKTRGQQVTLSCSPISGHRSVSWYQQTPGQGLQFLFEYFSETQRNKGNFPGRFSGRQFSNSRSEMNVSTLELGDSALYLCASSLDGTNTEAFFGQGTRLTVV.

The chain uses TRBV30 and TRBJ1-1, with unresolved D. Germline CDR1 reads GTSNPN; CDR2 reads SVGIG (reference sequence). The CDR3 is 11 residues long. Deletions cut 0 bases from V and 8 bases from J, with 7 bases between. CDR3 loop: CAWSVLREAFF. In DNA form, the CDR3 reads TGTGCCTGGAGTGTACTCAGAGAAGCTTTCTTT.

V gene TRBV29-1 combines with J gene TRBJ2-1, with D uncertain. The length of the CDR3 is 15 residues. With 5 bases removed from V and 2 bases from J, the gap between germline ends came to 16 bases. Per the germline V gene, CDR1 is SQVTM and CDR2 is ANQGSEA. In DNA, the CDR3 is TGCAGCGTTCCATCCCGACAAATGGCCTACAATGAGCAGTTCTTC. It specifies CSVPSRQMAYNEQFF.

V gene TRBV15 combines with J gene TRBJ2-1; D is possibly TRBD2 (6 bases). The CDR3 is made up of 14 amino acids. The V end was cut by 4 bases, the J end by 4 bases, with 11 bases between. Germline V lookup: CDR1 LNHNV, CDR2 YYDKDF (reference sequence). The CDR3 region is CATSNTGTYNEQFF. CDR3 sequence (DNA): TGTGCCACCAGCAACACCGGGACTTACAATGAGCAGTTCTTC.